This TCR beta chain was sequenced during a study of response to subunit inactivated influenza vaccine. Notes on the study in general: The study's authors posited that every seasonal influenza vaccination enlists few new T cells.

TCRdb reprocessed the RT-PCR reads via MiXCR and lists one record per CDR3 protein. This sample has 400,000 to 550,000 distinct CDR3 sequences, with about 25% found just once. This clonotype was seen more than once but under ten times. Its antigen is as yet unknown. V lost 4 bases to trimming and J lost 7 bases, with 14 bases between them. This CDR3 spans 15 amino acids. Looked up from germline, CDR1 is LGHNA and CDR2 is YSLEER. The V gene is TRBV4-3, the J gene TRBJ1-6; D is undetermined. This specimen consisted of CD4+ T cells sorted from PBMCs, obtained 5 days after vaccination. The sequence derives from a man aged 45 to 65 who received an inactivated influenza vaccine. The CDR3 DNA reads TGCGCCAGCAGCCTGGACGGAGGGTTCAATTCACCCCTCCACTTT. Translation gives CASSLDGGFNSPLHF.